A single sample gave rise to the 10 T cell receptor beta chains below, sequenced in a study of STAT3 mutations in large granular lymphocyte leukemia. Produced via immunoSEQ multiplex PCR; TCRdb's table is partial and in-frame only. The sample carries around 10,000 clones, 50% to 60% recorded once. Points from the study as a whole: In T-cell large granular lymphocyte leukemia, about half of patients showed multiple immunodominant subclonotypes.

Antigen specificity for these receptors is unknown. What was sequenced was peripheral blood mononuclear cells. Source of these receptors: a boy under 18 with T-cell large granular lymphocyte leukemia. Some clones in this sample may be carry-over from other donors' samples.

This clone was counted a few times. The chain carries TRBV5-1 and TRBJ2-4; D might be TRBD1 (5 bases). The V gene lost 4 bases and the J gene lost 2 bases, with 10 bases spanning the gap. Looked up from germline, CDR1 is SGHRS and CDR2 is YFSETQ. CDR3 length: 14 amino acids. This chain's CDR3 is CASSQDSTKNIQYF. Written as DNA, the CDR3 is TGCGCCAGCAGCCAAGACAGTACCAAAAACATTCAGTACTTC.

This clone has more than one count but fewer than ten. The chain uses TRBV5-1 and TRBJ2-7; 8 bases are a match to TRBD1. The CDR3 is 13 amino acids. The germline CDR1 and CDR2 sequences are SGHRS and YFSETQ. V gave up 2 bases and J gave up 6 bases; unmatched junction bases: 4. The CDR3 nucleotides are TGCGCCAGCAGCTTTGGCAGGGGGCCCGAGCAGTACTTC. Translation: CASSFGRGPEQYF. The full variable domain, its missing parts supplied by reference TRBV5-1 and TRBJ2-7, is KAGVTQTPRYLIKTRGQQVTLSCSPISGHRSVSWYQQTPGQGLQFLFEYFSETQRNKGNFPGRFSGRQFSNSRSEMNVSTLELGDSALYLCASSFGRGPEQYFGPGTRLTVT.

This clone was seen a handful of times. V gene TRBV5-5 combines with J gene TRBJ2-5; D gene uncertain. This CDR3 is built from 15 residues. Trimming removed 0 bases at V and 1 base at J, with 10 bases between. Per germline, CDR1 SGHKS and CDR2 YYEKEE (reference sequence). CDR3 sequence: CASSLAEASQETQYF. The CDR3 nucleotides are TGTGCCAGCAGCTTGGCCGAGGCCAGCCAAGAGACCCAGTACTTC. Supplemented by reference TRBV5-5 and TRBJ2-5, the full variable domain reads DAGVTQSPTHLIKTRGQQVTLRCSPISGHKSVSWYQQVLGQGPQFIFQYYEKEERGRGNFPDRFSARQFPNYSSELNVNALLLGDSALYLCASSLAEASQETQYFGPGTRLLVL.

In its sample, this clone was seen a few times. The rearrangement links TRBV7-6 to TRBJ2-1, with D possibly matching TRBD2 (5 bases). V was trimmed by 5 bases and J by 1 base, leaving 9 bases between them. The CDR3 extends over 14 amino acids. The germline V gene has CDR1 SGHVS and CDR2 FNYEAQ. The CDR3 sequence: CASSLGVSYNEQFF. The CDR3 region has the DNA TGTGCCAGCAGCCTGGGAGTGTCCTACAATGAGCAGTTCTTC.

The V call is TRBV10-3, the J call TRBJ1-1, with D unclear. Trimming took off 0 bases at V and 4 bases at J, with 15 bases between the two ends. The CDR3 consists of 16 residues. The V gene's germline CDR1 is ENHRY and CDR2 SYGVKD. The CDR3 region has the DNA TGTGCCATCAGTGAGTCACCGCAAGTGATTGGCACTGAAGCTTTCTTT. Amino acids: CAISESPQVIGTEAFF.

A single count supports this clone. The chain combines TRBV5-1 with TRBJ1-5; no reliable D call. The CDR3 extends over 13 amino acids. The germline V and J ends were trimmed by 1 base and 3 bases, with 5 bases remaining between them. Germline lookup yields CDR1 SGHRS and CDR2 YFSETQ. The CDR3 protein is CASSLQSNQPQHF. CDR3 nucleotide sequence: TGCGCCAGCAGCTTGCAATCCAATCAGCCCCAGCATTTT.

The chain has TRBV18 and TRBJ2-7; TRBD2 matches 9 bases. The CDR3 covers 14 residues. Germline V gene data show CDR1 as KGHSH and CDR2 as LQKENI. V lost 3 bases, J lost 4 bases, and 4 bases stayed unmatched. The CDR3 region is CASSPTSGQYEQYF. The CDR3 bases are TGTGCCAGCTCACCGACTAGCGGACAATACGAGCAGTACTTC.

The V and J genes are TRBV5-4 and TRBJ1-1; TRBD1 might be the D (5 bases). V was pared by 3 bases and J by 6 bases, with 15 bases between. CDR1 and CDR2 (germline): SGHNT, YYREEE (reference sequence). The CDR3 has 14 residues. The CDR3 here is CASSSNFGAAEAFF. Written as DNA, the CDR3 is TGTGCCAGCAGCTCGAATTTTGGGGCGGCTGAAGCTTTCTTT. Complete variable domain (other parts from reference TRBV5-4 and TRBJ1-1): ETGVTQSPTHLIKTRGQQVTLRCSSQSGHNTVSWYQQALGQGPQFIFQYYREEENGRGNFPPRFSGLQFPNYSSELNVNALELDDSALYLCASSSNFGAAEAFFGQGTRLTVV.

V is TRBV7-9 and J is TRBJ2-5; D not certain. The CDR3 consists of 13 residues. The V and J ends lost 3 bases and 1 base respectively, with 6 bases between them. Germline V gene data show CDR1 as SEHNR and CDR2 as FQNEAQ (reference sequence). DNA of the CDR3: TGTGCCAGCAGCTTCGGCATCCAAGAGACCCAGTACTTC. Encoded protein: CASSFGIQETQYF.

This chain joins TRBV18 and TRBJ1-5; maybe TRBD1 (6 bases). The ends were cut back, 2 bases at V and 4 bases at J, with 15 bases in the middle. The germline V gene encodes CDR1 KGHSH and CDR2 LQKENI. This CDR3 is 16 amino acids long. This CDR3 reads CASSPYERTENQPQHF. The DNA of the CDR3 is TGTGCCAGCTCACCATATGAGAGGACAGAAAATCAGCCCCAGCATTTT. The full variable domain, in which reference TRBV18 and TRBJ1-5 provide the parts outside the CDR3, is NAGVMQNPRHLVRRRGQEARLRCSPMKGHSHVYWYRQLPEEGLKFMVYLQKENIIDESGMPKERFSAEFPKEGPSILRIQQVVRGDSAAYFCASSPYERTENQPQHFGDGTRLSIL.